The clone carrying this T cell receptor (beta chain) was counted ten times or more. This entry is derived from a study of blood T cell repertoires in COVID-19. Study information: Acute and convalescent COVID-19 samples came from the United States, Italy and Spain. In each case, the material was cDNA or gDNA derived from T cells, B-cell-depleted T cells, or PBMCs.

Original methodology: Estimates of nucleated cell counts were drawn from the amplification of reference gene primers. The table came from immunoSEQ multiplex PCR; TCRdb's copy has only in-frame clones and leaves some out. For V, J and clone size, that table is used; D and trimming come from the DNA. The sample holds about 130,000 clones, around 73% seen once. V lost 3 bases, J lost 3 bases, and 7 bases stayed unmatched. CDR3 length: 15 amino acids. Per the germline V gene, CDR1 is LNHDA and CDR2 is SQIVND (reference sequence). What was sequenced was peripheral blood. The sequence derives from a man between 60 and 75 years old who had recovered from COVID-19. The chain combines TRBV19 with TRBJ1-1; 7 bases fit TRBD1. In DNA, the CDR3 is TGTGCCAGTAGTATCAGTGACAGGGCAGACACTGAAGCTTTCTTT. Its protein product is CASSISDRADTEAFF.